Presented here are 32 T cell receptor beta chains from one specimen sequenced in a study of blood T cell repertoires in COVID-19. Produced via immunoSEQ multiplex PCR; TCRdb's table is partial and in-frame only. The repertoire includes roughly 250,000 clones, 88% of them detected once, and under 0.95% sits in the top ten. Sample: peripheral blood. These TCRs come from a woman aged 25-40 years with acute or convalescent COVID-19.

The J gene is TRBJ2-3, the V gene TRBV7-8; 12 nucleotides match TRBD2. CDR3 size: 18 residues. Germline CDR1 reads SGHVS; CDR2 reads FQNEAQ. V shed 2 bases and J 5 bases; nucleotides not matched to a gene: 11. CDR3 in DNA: TGTGCCAGCAGCTTATCTCTCAGGGCTAGCGGGAGGGTAGATACGCAGTATTTT. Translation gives CASSLSLRASGRVDTQYF.

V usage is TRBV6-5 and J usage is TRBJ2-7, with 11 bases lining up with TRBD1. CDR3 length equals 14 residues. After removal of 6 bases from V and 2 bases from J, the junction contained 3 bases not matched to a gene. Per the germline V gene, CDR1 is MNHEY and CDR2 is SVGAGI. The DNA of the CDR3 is TGTGCCAGCAGAGTGGGACAGGGGGCCTACGAGCAGTACTTC. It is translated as CASRVGQGAYEQYF.

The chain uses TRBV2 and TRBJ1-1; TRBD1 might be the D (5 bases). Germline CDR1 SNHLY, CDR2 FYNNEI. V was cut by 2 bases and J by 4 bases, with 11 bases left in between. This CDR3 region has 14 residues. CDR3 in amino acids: CASSEFWGGTEAFF. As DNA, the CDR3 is TGTGCCAGCAGTGAATTTTGGGGGGGCACTGAAGCTTTCTTT. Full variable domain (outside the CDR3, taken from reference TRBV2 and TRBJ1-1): EPEVTQTPSHQVTQMGQEVILRCVPISNHLYFYWYRQILGQKVEFLVSFYNNEISEKSEIFDDQFSVERPDGSNFTLKIRSTKLEDSAMYFCASSEFWGGTEAFFGQGTRLTVV.

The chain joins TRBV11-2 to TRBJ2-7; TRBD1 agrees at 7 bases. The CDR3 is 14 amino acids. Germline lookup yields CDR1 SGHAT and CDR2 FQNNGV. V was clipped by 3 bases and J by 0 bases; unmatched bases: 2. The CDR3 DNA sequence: TGTGCCAGCAGCTTGGACAGGTTCTCCTACGAGCAGTACTTC. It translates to CASSLDRFSYEQYF.

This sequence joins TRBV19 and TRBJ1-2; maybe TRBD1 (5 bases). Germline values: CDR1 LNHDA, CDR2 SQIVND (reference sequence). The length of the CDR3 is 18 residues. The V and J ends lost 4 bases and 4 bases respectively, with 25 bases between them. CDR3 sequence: CASSTRPDRQITSYGYTF. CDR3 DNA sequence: TGTGCCAGTAGTACAAGACCCGATCGACAGATCACCTCCTATGGCTACACCTTC.

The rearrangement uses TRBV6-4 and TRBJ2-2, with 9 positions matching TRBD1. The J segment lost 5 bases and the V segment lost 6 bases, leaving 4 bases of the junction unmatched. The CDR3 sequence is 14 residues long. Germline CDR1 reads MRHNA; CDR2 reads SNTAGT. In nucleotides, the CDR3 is TGTGCCAGCAGCCGACAGGGGGAGACCGGGGAGCTGTTTTTT. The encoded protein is CASSRQGETGELFF.

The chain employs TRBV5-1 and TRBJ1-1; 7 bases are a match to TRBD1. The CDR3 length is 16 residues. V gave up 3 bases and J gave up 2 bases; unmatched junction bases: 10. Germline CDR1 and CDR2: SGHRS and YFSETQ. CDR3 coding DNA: TGCGCCAGCAGCTACTCTATGGGACAGCTAAACACTGAAGCTTTCTTT. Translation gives CASSYSMGQLNTEAFF.

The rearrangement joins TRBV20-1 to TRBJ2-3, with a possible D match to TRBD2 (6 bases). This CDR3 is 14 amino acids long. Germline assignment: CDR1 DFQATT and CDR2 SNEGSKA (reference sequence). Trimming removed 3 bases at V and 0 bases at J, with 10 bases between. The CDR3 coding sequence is TGCAGTGCTAGTCCCAGCGGGAGCACAGATACGCAGTATTTT. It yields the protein CSASPSGSTDTQYF.

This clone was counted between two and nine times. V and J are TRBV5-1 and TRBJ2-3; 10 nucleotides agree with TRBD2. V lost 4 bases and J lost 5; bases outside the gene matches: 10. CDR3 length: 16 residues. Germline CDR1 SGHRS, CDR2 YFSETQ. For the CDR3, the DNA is TGCGCCAGCAGCCTGATTAGCGGGAGGACGGGAGATACGCAGTATTTT. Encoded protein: CASSLISGRTGDTQYF.

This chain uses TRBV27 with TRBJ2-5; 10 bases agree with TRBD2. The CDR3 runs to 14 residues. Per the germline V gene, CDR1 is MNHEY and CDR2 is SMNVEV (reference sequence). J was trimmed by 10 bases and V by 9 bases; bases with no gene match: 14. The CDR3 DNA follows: TGTGCCAGGCCGGGGAGCCAGCGGGAGGGCCGCCAGTACTTC. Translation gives CARPGSQREGRQYF.

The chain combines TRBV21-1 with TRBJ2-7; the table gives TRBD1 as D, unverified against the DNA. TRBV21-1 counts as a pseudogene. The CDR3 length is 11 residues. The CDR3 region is CASSKGPEQYF. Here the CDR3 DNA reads TGTGCCAGCAGCAAAGGGCCTGAGCAGTACTTC.

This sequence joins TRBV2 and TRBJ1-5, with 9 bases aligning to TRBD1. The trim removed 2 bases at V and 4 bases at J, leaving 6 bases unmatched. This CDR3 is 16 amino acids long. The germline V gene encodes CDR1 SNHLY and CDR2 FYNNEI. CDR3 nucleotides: TGTGCCAGCAGTGAATTTAGGACAGGGGAAAATCAGCCCCAGCATTTT. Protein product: CASSEFRTGENQPQHF.

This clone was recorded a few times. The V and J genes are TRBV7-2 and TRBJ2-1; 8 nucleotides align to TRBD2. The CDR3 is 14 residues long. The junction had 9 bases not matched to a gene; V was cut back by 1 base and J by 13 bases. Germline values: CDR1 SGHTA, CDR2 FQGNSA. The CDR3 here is CASSLGGSGNRQFF. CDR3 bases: TGTGCCAGCAGCTTAGGCGGTAGCGGGAATCGTCAGTTCTTC.

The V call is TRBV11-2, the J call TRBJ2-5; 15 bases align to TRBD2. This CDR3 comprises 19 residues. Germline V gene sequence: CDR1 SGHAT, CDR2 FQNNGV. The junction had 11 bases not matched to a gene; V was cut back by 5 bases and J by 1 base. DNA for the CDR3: TGTGCCAGCAGCCCCGGGATGGGACTAGCGGGAGGATTCCAAGAGACCCAGTACTTC. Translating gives CASSPGMGLAGGFQETQYF.

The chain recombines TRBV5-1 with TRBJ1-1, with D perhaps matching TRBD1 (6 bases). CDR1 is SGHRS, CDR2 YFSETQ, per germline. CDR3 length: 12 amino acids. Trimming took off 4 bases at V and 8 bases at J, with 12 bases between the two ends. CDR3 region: CASSIGGTEAFF. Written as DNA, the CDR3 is TGCGCCAGCAGCATAGGGGGTACAGAAGCTTTCTTT.

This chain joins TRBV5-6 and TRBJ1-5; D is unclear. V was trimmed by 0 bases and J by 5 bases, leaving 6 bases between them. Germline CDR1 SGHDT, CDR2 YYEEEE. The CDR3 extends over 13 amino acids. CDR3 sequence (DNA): TGTGCCAGCAGCTTGGCCGGAGATCAGCCCCAGCATTTT. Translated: CASSLAGDQPQHF.

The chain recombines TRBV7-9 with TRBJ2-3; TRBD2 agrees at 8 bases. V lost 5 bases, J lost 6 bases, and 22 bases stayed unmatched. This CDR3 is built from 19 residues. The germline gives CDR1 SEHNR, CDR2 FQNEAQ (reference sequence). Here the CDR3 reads CASSAPGSAGENHWDTQYF. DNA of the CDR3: TGTGCCAGCAGCGCCCCTGGGTCAGCGGGAGAAAACCATTGGGATACGCAGTATTTT. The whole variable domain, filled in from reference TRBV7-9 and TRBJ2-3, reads DTGVSQNPRHKITKRGQNVTFRCDPISEHNRLYWYRQTLGQGPEFLTYFQNEAQLEKSRLLSDRFSAERPKGSFSTLEIQRTEQGDSAMYLCASSAPGSAGENHWDTQYFGPGTRLTVL.

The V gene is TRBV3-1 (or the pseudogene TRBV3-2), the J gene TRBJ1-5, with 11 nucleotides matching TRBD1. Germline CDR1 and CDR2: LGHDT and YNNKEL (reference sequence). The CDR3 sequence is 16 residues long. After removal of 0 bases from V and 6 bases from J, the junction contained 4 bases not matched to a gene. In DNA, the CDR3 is TGTGCCAGCAGCCAAGATGGACAGGGGGCCGGTCAGCCCCAGCATTTT. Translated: CASSQDGQGAGQPQHF.

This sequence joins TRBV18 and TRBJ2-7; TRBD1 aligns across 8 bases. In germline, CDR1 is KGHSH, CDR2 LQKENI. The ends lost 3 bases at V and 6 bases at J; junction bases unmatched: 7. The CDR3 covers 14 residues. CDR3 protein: CASSPVTGVFEQYF. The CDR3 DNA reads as TGTGCCAGCTCACCTGTGACAGGGGTTTTCGAGCAGTACTTC.

CDR3 residues: CASSLASGNQETQYF. The CDR3 nucleotides read TGTGCCAGCAGCTTAGCTAGCGGGAACCAAGAGACCCAGTACTTC. The chain is built from TRBV11-2 and TRBJ2-5; the match to TRBD2 covers 9 bases. V lost 1 base, J lost 0 bases, and 0 bases stayed unmatched. Germline CDR1 reads SGHAT; CDR2 reads FQNNGV. The CDR3 runs 15 residues.

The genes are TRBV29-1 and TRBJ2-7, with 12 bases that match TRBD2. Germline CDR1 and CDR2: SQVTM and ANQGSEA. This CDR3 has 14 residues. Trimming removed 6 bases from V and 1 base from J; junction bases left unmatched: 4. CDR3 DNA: TGCAGCGTACGGACTAGCGGGACTTCCTACGAGCAGTACTTC. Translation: CSVRTSGTSYEQYF.

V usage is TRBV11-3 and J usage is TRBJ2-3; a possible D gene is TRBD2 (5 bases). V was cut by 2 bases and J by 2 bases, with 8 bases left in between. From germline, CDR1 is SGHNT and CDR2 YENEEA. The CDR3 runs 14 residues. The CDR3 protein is CASSLIGNTDTQYF. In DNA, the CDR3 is TGTGCCAGCAGCTTAATCGGGAACACAGATACGCAGTATTTT.

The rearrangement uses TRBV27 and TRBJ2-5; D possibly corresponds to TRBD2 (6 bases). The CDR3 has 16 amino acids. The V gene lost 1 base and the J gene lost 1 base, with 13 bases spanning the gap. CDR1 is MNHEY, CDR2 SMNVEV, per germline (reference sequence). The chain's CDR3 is CASSLWIAGGQETQYF. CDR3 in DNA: TGTGCCAGCAGTTTATGGATTGCCGGGGGCCAAGAGACCCAGTACTTC.

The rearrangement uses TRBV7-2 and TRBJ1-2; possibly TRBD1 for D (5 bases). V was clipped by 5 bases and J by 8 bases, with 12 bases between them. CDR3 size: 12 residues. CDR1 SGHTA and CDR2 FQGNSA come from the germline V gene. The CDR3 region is CASSPGLSGYTF. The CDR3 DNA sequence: TGTGCCAGCAGCCCGGGACTGAGCGGCTACACCTTC.

Here the CDR3 DNA reads TGCGCCAGCAGCCAAGATGGGACAGGGGAAAGTTATGGCTACACCTTC. Translated: CASSQDGTGESYGYTF. The chain couples TRBV4-3 to TRBJ1-2; 10 bases align to TRBD1. J lost 5 bases, V lost 0 bases, and 6 bases had no gene match. The germline gives CDR1 LGHNA, CDR2 YSLEER. This CDR3 comprises 16 residues.

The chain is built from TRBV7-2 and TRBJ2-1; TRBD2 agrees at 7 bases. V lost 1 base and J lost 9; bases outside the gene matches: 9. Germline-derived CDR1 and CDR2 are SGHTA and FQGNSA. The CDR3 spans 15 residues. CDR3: CASSLGRERSSEQFF. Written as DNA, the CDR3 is TGTGCCAGCAGCTTAGGGCGGGAGAGAAGTAGTGAGCAGTTCTTC.

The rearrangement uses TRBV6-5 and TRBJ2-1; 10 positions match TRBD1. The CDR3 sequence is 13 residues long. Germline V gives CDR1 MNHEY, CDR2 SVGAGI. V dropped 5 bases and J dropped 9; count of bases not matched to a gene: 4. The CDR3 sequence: CASSQTGGGEQFF. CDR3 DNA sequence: TGTGCCAGCAGTCAGACAGGGGGCGGTGAGCAGTTCTTC.

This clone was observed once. The CDR3, as DNA: TGTGCCAGCAGCTCCCGACAGGGAGAAACAGATACGCAGTATTTT. This translates into CASSSRQGETDTQYF. This chain joins TRBV9 and TRBJ2-3, with 7 bases that match TRBD1. The length of the CDR3 is 15 residues. Germline CDR1 reads SGDLS; CDR2 reads YYNGEE. The ends lost 4 bases at V and 3 bases at J; junction bases unmatched: 8.

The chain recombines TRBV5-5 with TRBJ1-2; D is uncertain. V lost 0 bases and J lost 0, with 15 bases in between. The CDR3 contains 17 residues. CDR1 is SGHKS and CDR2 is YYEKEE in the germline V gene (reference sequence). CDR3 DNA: TGTGCCAGCAGCTTGGCAGATTTCATCGATCCTAACTATGGCTACACCTTC. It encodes CASSLADFIDPNYGYTF.

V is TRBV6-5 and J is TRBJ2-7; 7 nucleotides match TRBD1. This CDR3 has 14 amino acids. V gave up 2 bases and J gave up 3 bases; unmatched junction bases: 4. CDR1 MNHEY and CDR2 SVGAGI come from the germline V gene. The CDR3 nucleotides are TGTGCCAGCAGTTACGGGGACAGAGGCTACGAGCAGTACTTC. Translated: CASSYGDRGYEQYF.

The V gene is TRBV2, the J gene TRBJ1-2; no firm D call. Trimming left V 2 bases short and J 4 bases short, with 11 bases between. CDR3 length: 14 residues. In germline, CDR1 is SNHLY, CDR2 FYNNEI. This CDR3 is CASSERPRGYGYTF. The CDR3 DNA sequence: TGTGCCAGCAGTGAAAGGCCCCGGGGCTATGGCTACACCTTC.

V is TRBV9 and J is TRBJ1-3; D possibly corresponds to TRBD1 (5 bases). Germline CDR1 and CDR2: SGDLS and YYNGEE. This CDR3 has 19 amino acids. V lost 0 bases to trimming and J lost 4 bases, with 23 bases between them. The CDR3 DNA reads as TGTGCCAGCAGCGTAGCTGCTGGGTCAGGGTATCGTACAGGAAACACCATATATTTT. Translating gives CASSVAAGSGYRTGNTIYF.